One sample yielded the 25 T cell receptor beta chains listed below, sequenced in a study of T-cell memory formation after mild COVID-19. In TCRdb, the 5' RACE reads were re-called with MiXCR into one record per CDR3 protein. The repertoire holds hundreds of thousands of distinct CDR3 sequences, with approximately 19% as singletons. Input material: PBMCs or a T cell subset sorted from them (not recorded which). The receptors were gathered from a man aged 18-30 years who had mild COVID-19 (a few samples of this study predate the infection). Cell type and time point are not known.

This clonotype was counted between two and nine times. V and J are TRBV5-1 and TRBJ2-1; D is unclear. The CDR3 sequence is 13 residues long. Trimming removed 0 bases from V and 10 bases from J, with 11 bases in between. CDR1 SGHRS and CDR2 YFSETQ come from the germline V gene. As DNA, the CDR3 is TGCGCCAGCAGCTTGGATCTAGTACGCGAGCAGTTCTTC. It is translated as CASSLDLVREQFF.

This chain connects TRBV4-3 to TRBJ2-1, with D possibly TRBD1 on 5 matching bases. The CDR3 sequence is 15 residues long. The germline V gene has CDR1 LGHNA and CDR2 YSLEER. Trimming shortened V by 0 bases and J by 8 bases, and 14 bases separated the two germline ends. The CDR3 bases are TGCGCCAGCAGCCAAGATTCGAGTTGGGGCGATGAGCAGTTCTTC. This gives the protein CASSQDSSWGDEQFF.

This clonotype was recorded a few times. V gene TRBV4-1 combines with J gene TRBJ1-5; 7 bases line up with TRBD1. This CDR3 is 15 amino acids long. CDR1 and CDR2 (germline): MGHRA, YSYEKL. The V segment lost 1 base and the J segment 4 bases; nucleotides outside the gene matches: 4. The CDR3 region is CASSQGQGVNQPQHF. CDR3 sequence (DNA): TGCGCCAGCAGCCAAGGCCAGGGGGTAAATCAGCCCCAGCATTTT.

The chain carries TRBV29-1 and TRBJ1-1; D unclear. Germline assignment: CDR1 SQVTM and CDR2 ANQGSEA. Trimming pared 6 bases from V and 11 bases from J, leaving 22 bases between. The CDR3 spans 13 residues. CDR3 sequence: CSVPTAGLGGAFF. The CDR3 DNA reads TGCAGCGTCCCAACAGCCGGCCTCGGCGGGGCTTTCTTT.

The rearrangement joins TRBV2 to TRBJ2-7; TRBD1 matches at 9 bases. The germline CDR1 and CDR2 sequences are SNHLY and FYNNEI. The ends lost 1 base at V and 5 bases at J; junction bases unmatched: 9. This CDR3 region has 16 residues. CDR3 sequence (DNA): TGTGCCAGCAGTGAAGTAGCCGGGACAGGGATCAACGAGCAGTACTTC. It yields the protein CASSEVAGTGINEQYF.

The chain recombines TRBV20-1 with TRBJ2-1, with 11 positions matching TRBD2. In germline, CDR1 is DFQATT, CDR2 SNEGSKA (reference sequence). V shed 5 bases, J shed 10 bases, and the junction held 10 bases outside the gene matches. The CDR3 loop spans 14 amino acids. The CDR3 bases are TGCAGTGCTCGTATAGCGGGGGGGAGTGGGGAGCAGTTCTTC. Translating it yields CSARIAGGSGEQFF.

This clonotype was recorded many times. The genes are TRBV5-1 and TRBJ1-5; D unclear. The CDR3 length is 10 residues. V was trimmed by 5 bases and J by 5 bases, leaving 2 bases between them. The V gene's germline CDR1 is SGHRS and CDR2 YFSETQ. CDR3 protein: CASSHQPQHF. CDR3 DNA: TGCGCCAGCAGTCATCAGCCCCAGCATTTT.

This clonotype was detected only a few times. The rearrangement joins TRBV20-1 to TRBJ2-1, with unresolved D. Between the trimmed V and J ends, which lost 0 bases and 3 bases, there was a span of 9 bases. The CDR3 covers 14 residues. Germline loops: CDR1 DFQATT, CDR2 SNEGSKA (reference sequence). CDR3 sequence: CSARDPGLYNEQFF. The CDR3 nucleotides read TGCAGTGCTAGAGATCCGGGCCTCTACAATGAGCAGTTCTTC.

V gene TRBV5-4 combines with J gene TRBJ2-5; 11 nucleotides align to TRBD2. Looked up from germline, CDR1 is SGHNT and CDR2 is YYREEE (reference sequence). This CDR3 contains 14 residues. Trimming took 5 bases from V and 5 from J; bases not matched to a gene: 5. In nucleotides, the CDR3 is TGTGCCAGCAGTTTAGCGGGGGGGTTTGAGACCCAGTACTTC. As protein: CASSLAGGFETQYF.

This chain joins TRBV7-2 and TRBJ2-5; D unclear. The CDR3 has 13 amino acids. CDR1 is SGHTA, CDR2 FQGNSA, per germline. V lost 5 bases and J 2 bases, leaving 9 bases between the germline ends. The CDR3 DNA follows: TGTGCCAGCAGCCCAGATGGACAAGAGACCCAGTACTTC. Its protein is CASSPDGQETQYF.

This clonotype was detected ten times or more. The J gene is TRBJ2-7, the V gene TRBV7-6; 7 nucleotides match TRBD1. CDR1 and CDR2 (germline): SGHVS, FNYEAQ. V dropped 5 bases and J dropped 2; count of bases not matched to a gene: 9. The CDR3 runs to 15 residues. CDR3 in amino acids: CASSPVTGRTYEQYF. The CDR3 region has the DNA TGTGCCAGCAGCCCCGTGACAGGGCGTACCTACGAGCAGTACTTC.

This clonotype was seen more than once but under ten times. The V gene is TRBV4-1, the J gene TRBJ2-1, with TRBD1 as a possible D gene (6 bases). CDR1 and CDR2 (germline): MGHRA, YSYEKL. Trimming took off 0 bases at V and 10 bases at J, with 10 bases between the two ends. This CDR3 is built from 13 residues. CDR3 in DNA: TGCGCCAGCAGCCAAGATCCAGGACAGGAGCAGTTCTTC. Protein sequence: CASSQDPGQEQFF.

The genes are TRBV3-1 and TRBJ2-7, with a tentative D call TRBD2 (6 bases). This CDR3 contains 15 residues. V was trimmed by 1 base and J by 3 bases, leaving 13 bases between them. Germline V gene lookup returns CDR1 LGHDT and CDR2 YNNKEL (reference sequence). The chain's CDR3 is CASSQGRAGSYEQYF. CDR3 sequence (DNA): TGTGCCAGCAGCCAAGGAAGGGCGGGGAGCTACGAGCAGTACTTC.

This clonotype has just a few counts. The V gene is TRBV23-1, the J gene TRBJ2-7; 7 bases map to TRBD1. TRBV23-1 has ORF status, its function being uncertain. The V segment lost 7 bases and the J segment 4 bases; nucleotides outside the gene matches: 10. The CDR3 covers 14 residues. This CDR3 is CASNQTGNRYEQYV. In nucleotides, the CDR3 is TGCGCCAGCAACCAGACAGGGAACCGATACGAGCAGTACGTC.

There are a few counts of this clonotype. The chain employs TRBV20-1 and TRBJ2-3, with 7 positions matching TRBD2. From germline, CDR1 is DFQATT and CDR2 SNEGSKA (reference sequence). The CDR3 sequence is 14 residues long. V was clipped by 3 bases and J by 4 bases; unmatched bases: 7. Written as DNA, the CDR3 is TGCAGTGCTAGTGCGGGGGAAGCCGCAGATACGCAGTATTTT. Amino acids: CSASAGEAADTQYF.

A few counts support this clonotype. The gene calls are TRBV24-1 and TRBJ2-5; tentatively, D is TRBD1 (6 bases). The CDR3 sequence is 12 residues long. Trimming took 3 bases from V and 8 from J, leaving 9 bases between them. Per germline, CDR1 KGHDR and CDR2 SFDVKD. In DNA, the CDR3 is TGTGCCACCAGTGATGAACAGGGAACCCAGTACTTC. This gives the protein CATSDEQGTQYF.

The V call is TRBV6-2 or TRBV6-3, the J call TRBJ2-5, with 10 bases lining up with TRBD1. Germline-derived CDR1 and CDR2 are MNHEY and SVGEGT. CDR3 length: 16 residues. With 2 bases clipped from V and 5 bases from J, the junction kept 8 bases outside the gene matches. This CDR3 reads CASSYTRGQGKETQYF. CDR3 bases: TGTGCCAGCAGTTACACCCGGGGACAGGGGAAGGAGACCCAGTACTTC.

The chain couples TRBV4-1 to TRBJ2-1; D possibly uses TRBD1 or TRBD2 (5 bases each). Trimming left V 5 bases short and J 5 bases short, with 13 bases between. CDR1 and CDR2 from the germline V gene are MGHRA and YSYEKL. This CDR3 is 14 amino acids long. Here the CDR3 reads CASSNHVGDNEQFF. Here the CDR3 DNA reads TGCGCCAGCAGCAACCACGTGGGGGACAATGAGCAGTTCTTC.

The table lists this clonotype with a few counts. Here the CDR3 DNA reads TGTGCCAGCAGCGCCCGGGGGGGAGGCACAGATACGCAGTATTTT. Translated, it gives CASSARGGGTDTQYF. V usage is TRBV3-1 and J usage is TRBJ2-3, with 8 bases fitting TRBD2. Losses at the gene ends were 5 bases for V and 1 base for J; bases not matched to a gene: 5. The germline CDR1 and CDR2 sequences are LGHDT and YNNKEL (reference sequence). This CDR3 is built from 15 residues.

This chain uses TRBV25-1 with TRBJ2-1; D is perhaps TRBD1 or TRBD2 (5 bases each). Germline values: CDR1 MGHDK, CDR2 SYGVNS. This CDR3 is 15 amino acids long. V lost 10 bases to trimming and J lost 0 bases, with 16 bases between them. The CDR3 DNA follows: TGTGCCACCTCGCCGGGGACCAGCTCCTACAATGAGCAGTTCTTC. Its translation: CATSPGTSSYNEQFF.

This rearrangement joins TRBV20-1 to TRBJ2-1; D might be TRBD2 (5 bases). CDR3 size: 17 residues. The ends were cut back, 1 base at V and 0 bases at J, with 16 bases in the middle. CDR1 and CDR2 from the germline V gene are DFQATT and SNEGSKA (reference sequence). The DNA of the CDR3 is TGCAGTGCTAGAGCTTGGACTCCTAGGAGCTCCTACAATGAGCAGTTCTTC. The encoded protein is CSARAWTPRSSYNEQFF.

The chain carries TRBV4-1 and TRBJ1-2, with 7 bases lining up with TRBD1. The CDR3 has 15 amino acids. Trimming took 3 bases from V and 3 from J; bases not matched to a gene: 7. In germline, CDR1 is MGHRA, CDR2 YSYEKL. CDR3 in amino acids: CASSHAGTADYGYTF. CDR3 bases: TGCGCCAGCAGCCATGCCGGGACAGCGGACTATGGCTACACCTTC.

The rearrangement uses TRBV4-1 and TRBJ2-3; D unclear. Germline assignment: CDR1 MGHRA and CDR2 YSYEKL. This CDR3 spans 16 amino acids. Trimming stripped 1 base from V and 3 bases from J, with 14 bases between. Here the CDR3 DNA reads TGCGCCAGCAGCCAAGCACCTTGGGCCACTACAGATACGCAGTATTTT. Protein sequence: CASSQAPWATTDTQYF.

V usage is TRBV5-1 and J usage is TRBJ1-2, with 11 bases identical to TRBD1. The V segment lost 7 bases and the J segment 4 bases; nucleotides outside the gene matches: 6. This CDR3 has 14 residues. Germline lookup yields CDR1 SGHRS and CDR2 YFSETQ. CDR3 DNA: TGCGCCAGCTACTTCGGGACAGGGGGCTATGGCTACACCTTC. It yields the protein CASYFGTGGYGYTF.

The chain recombines TRBV14 with TRBJ2-7; the D is unclear. The CDR3 spans 14 residues. Germline V gene lookup returns CDR1 SGHDN and CDR2 FVKESK. Deletions cut 1 base from V and 3 bases from J, with 10 bases between. CDR3 nucleotides: TGTGCCAGCAGCCAAGTGCTGGGATTCTACGAGCAGTACTTC. It translates to CASSQVLGFYEQYF. The complete variable domain, with remaining parts taken from reference TRBV14 and TRBJ2-7, reads EAGVTQFPSHSVIEKGQTVTLRCDPISGHDNLYWYRRVMGKEIKFLLHFVKESKQDESGMPNNRFLAERTGGTYSTLKVQPAELEDSGVYFCASSQVLGFYEQYFGPGTRLTVT.